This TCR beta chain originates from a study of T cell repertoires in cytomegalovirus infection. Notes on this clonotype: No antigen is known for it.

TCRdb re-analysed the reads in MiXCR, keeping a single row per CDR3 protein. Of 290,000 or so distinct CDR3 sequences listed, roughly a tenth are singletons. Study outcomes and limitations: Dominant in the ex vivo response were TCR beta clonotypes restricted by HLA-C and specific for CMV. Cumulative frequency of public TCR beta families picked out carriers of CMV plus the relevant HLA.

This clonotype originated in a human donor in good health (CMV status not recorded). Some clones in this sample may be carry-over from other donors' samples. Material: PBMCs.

CDR3: CASSQMTSRVNTEAFF. For the CDR3, the DNA is TGTGCCAGCAGCCAAATGACGTCCAGGGTGAACACTGAAGCTTTCTTT. The V call is TRBV14, the J call TRBJ1-1; the D gene is possibly TRBD1 (5 bases). V was cut by 2 bases and J by 0 bases, with 13 bases left in between. The germline gives CDR1 SGHDN, CDR2 FVKESK. This CDR3 spans 16 amino acids. The variable domain in full, with the rest retrieved from reference TRBV14 and TRBJ1-1, is EAGVTQFPSHSVIEKGQTVTLRCDPISGHDNLYWYRRVMGKEIKFLLHFVKESKQDESGMPNNRFLAERTGGTYSTLKVQPAELEDSGVYFCASSQMTSRVNTEAFFGQGTRLTVV.